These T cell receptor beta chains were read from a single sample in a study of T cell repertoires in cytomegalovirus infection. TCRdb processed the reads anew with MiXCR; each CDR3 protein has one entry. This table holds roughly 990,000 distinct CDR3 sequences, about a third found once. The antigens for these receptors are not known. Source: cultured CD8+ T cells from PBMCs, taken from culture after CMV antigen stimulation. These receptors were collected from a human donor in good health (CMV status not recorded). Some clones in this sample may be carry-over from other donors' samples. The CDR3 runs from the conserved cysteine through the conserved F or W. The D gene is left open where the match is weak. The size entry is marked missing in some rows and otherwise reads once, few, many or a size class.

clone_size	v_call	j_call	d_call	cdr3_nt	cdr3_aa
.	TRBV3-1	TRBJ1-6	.	TGTGCCAGCAGCCAAGCCGAAGCCTATAATTCACCCCTCCACTTT	CASSQAEAYNSPLHF
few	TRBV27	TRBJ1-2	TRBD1	TGTGCCAGCAGTTTCGGGACAGGGGGCGTCAACTATGGCTACACCTTC	CASSFGTGGVNYGYTF
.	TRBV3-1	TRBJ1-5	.	TGTGCCAGCAGCCAACAGGGAAACAATCAGCCCCAGCATTTT	CASSQQGNNQPQHF
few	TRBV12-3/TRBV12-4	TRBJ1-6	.	TGTGCCAGCACCCTCGGACGCTCACCCCTCCACTTT	CASTLGRSPLHF
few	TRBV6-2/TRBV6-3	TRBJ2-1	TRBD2	TGTGCCAGCAGCCTTTCCAGACTAGCACTATCTCGCAATGAGCAGTTCTTC	CASSLSRLALSRNEQFF
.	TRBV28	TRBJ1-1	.	TGTGCCAGCAGTTTAGAACAGCTGAACACTGAAGCTTTCTTT	CASSLEQLNTEAFF
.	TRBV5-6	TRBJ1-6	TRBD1	TGTGCCAGCAGCCTCCTGGGAGGACAGGGGGCTGTAGGAGATTCACCCCTCCACTTT	CASSLLGGQGAVGDSPLHF
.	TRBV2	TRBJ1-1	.	TGTGCCAGCAGTTACAGGGCGGGGACTGAAGCTTTCTTT	CASSYRAGTEAFF
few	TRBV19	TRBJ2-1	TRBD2	TGTGCCAGTAGTCAAGCGGGGGGGCCACGGGAGCAGTTCTTC	CASSQAGGPREQFF
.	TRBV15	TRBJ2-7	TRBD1	TGTGCCACCAGGGGACAGGGCAAGCAGTACTTC	CATRGQGKQYF
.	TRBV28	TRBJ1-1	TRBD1	TGTGCCAGCACTCAGGGGGGGCTGGGGACTGAAGCTTTCTTT	CASTQGGLGTEAFF
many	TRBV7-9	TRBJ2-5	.	TGTGCCAGCAGCCCCCCAGGGTCACAAGAGACCCAGTACTTC	CASSPPGSQETQYF
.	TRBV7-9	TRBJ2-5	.	TGTGCCAGCAGCTTATACTATCACCCGGAGACCCAGTACTTC	CASSLYYHPETQYF
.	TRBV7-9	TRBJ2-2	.	TGTGCCAACAGACCCCCGGGACATCAATTGGCCGGGGAGCTGTTTTTT	CANRPPGHQLAGELFF
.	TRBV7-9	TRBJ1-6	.	TGTGCCAGCAGCCCCTTGAAGGGGAATAATTCACCCCTCCACTTT	CASSPLKGNNSPLHF
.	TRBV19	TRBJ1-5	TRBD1	TGTGCCAGTAGACCGGGACAGCCTTATCAGCCCCAGCATTTT	CASRPGQPYQPQHF
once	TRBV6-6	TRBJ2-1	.	TGTGCCAGCAGTTTGGACGGATACGATGAACAGTTCTTC	CASSLDGYDEQFF
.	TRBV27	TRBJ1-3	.	TGTGCCAGCAGTCGCGGGTCCCCTGGAAACACCATATATTTT	CASSRGSPGNTIYF
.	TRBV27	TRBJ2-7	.	TGTGCCAGCAGTTTATACGCGGGTAGCTCCTACGAGCAGTACTTC	CASSLYAGSSYEQYF
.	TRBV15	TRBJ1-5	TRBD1	TGTGCCACCAGCAGAGACAGGGGACAGGGGGTCAATCAGCCCCAGCATTTT	CATSRDRGQGVNQPQHF
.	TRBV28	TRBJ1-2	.	TGTGCCAGCAGTTTAACCATATCTCTTACAGTTAACTATGGCTACACCTTC	CASSLTISLTVNYGYTF
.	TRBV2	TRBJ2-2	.	TGTGCCAGCAGTGTCGGAAGACGGCCTAACACCGGGGAGCTGTTTTTT	CASSVGRRPNTGELFF
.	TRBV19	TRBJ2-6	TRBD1	TGTGCCAGTGGATTACAGGGGGTTGGAACTGGGGCCAACGTCCTGACTTTC	CASGLQGVGTGANVLTF